The 26 T cell receptor beta chains presented below share a single source sample, sequenced in a study of blood T cell repertoires in COVID-19. Assay: immunoSEQ multiplex PCR; the TCRdb copy retains only in-frame clones and omits some. The table records about 250,000 clones, approximately 91% of them present only once. The sequenced sample consisted of peripheral blood. Receptors originate from a woman in her thirties with acute or convalescent COVID-19.

CDR3 residues: CASSFGRSADRGNNEQFF. The CDR3, as DNA: TGTGCCAGCAGCTTCGGGCGATCGGCGGACAGGGGTAACAATGAGCAGTTCTTC. The chain carries TRBV11-2 and TRBJ2-1; 9 bases line up with TRBD1. CDR3 size: 18 residues. The germline V gene encodes CDR1 SGHAT and CDR2 FQNNGV. With 3 bases clipped from V and 5 bases from J, the junction kept 14 bases outside the gene matches.

The chain recombines TRBV7-2 with TRBJ2-7, with TRBD1 matching 7 bases. The CDR3 is 16 residues long. Losses at the gene ends were 5 bases for V and 7 bases for J; bases not matched to a gene: 17. CDR1 is SGHTA and CDR2 is FQGNSA in the germline V gene. In DNA, the CDR3 is TGTGCCAGCAGCCTTAACTCGGCAGGGGGTAATCAAGAGCAGTACTTC. It specifies CASSLNSAGGNQEQYF.

The chain combines TRBV18 with TRBJ2-1, with TRBD2 identical over 7 bases. After removal of 2 bases from V and 1 base from J, the junction contained 2 bases not matched to a gene. The CDR3 is 15 amino acids. Germline CDR1 is KGHSH and CDR2 is LQKENI. CDR3 bases: TGTGCCAGCTCACCATCGGGAGGATCCTACAATGAGCAGTTCTTC. Its translation: CASSPSGGSYNEQFF. The full variable domain, completed using reference TRBV18 and TRBJ2-1, is NAGVMQNPRHLVRRRGQEARLRCSPMKGHSHVYWYRQLPEEGLKFMVYLQKENIIDESGMPKERFSAEFPKEGPSILRIQQVVRGDSAAYFCASSPSGGSYNEQFFGPGTRLTVL.

The V gene is TRBV7-3, the J gene TRBJ2-3; tentatively, D is TRBD2 (5 bases). CDR1 SGHTA and CDR2 FQGTGA come from the germline V gene. The length of the CDR3 is 15 residues. V shed 4 bases and J shed 2 bases, with 13 bases lying between them. The CDR3: CASSYSGFHTDTQYF. CDR3 DNA: TGTGCCAGCAGCTACTCGGGGTTCCACACAGATACGCAGTATTTT.

The chain links TRBV19 to TRBJ1-1; D not resolved. Germline V lookup: CDR1 LNHDA, CDR2 SQIVND (reference sequence). This CDR3 is built from 13 residues. V lost 5 bases to trimming and J lost 2 bases, with 9 bases between them. This CDR3 reads CASSSGFNTEAFF. The CDR3 nucleotides read TGTGCCAGTAGTTCGGGGTTCAACACTGAAGCTTTCTTT.

This chain links TRBV4-1 with TRBJ1-4, with 8 positions matching TRBD1. The CDR3 runs 14 residues. Germline V gives CDR1 MGHRA, CDR2 YSYEKL. The V and J ends lost 1 base and 8 bases, in that order; junction bases with no gene match: 3. CDR3 residues: CASSQAGGDEKLFF. CDR3 in DNA: TGCGCCAGCAGCCAAGCAGGGGGCGACGAAAAACTGTTTTTT.

The V gene is TRBV2, the J gene TRBJ2-3; 11 nucleotides line up with TRBD1. CDR1 and CDR2 from the germline V gene are SNHLY and FYNNEI. This CDR3 contains 18 residues. V was clipped by 2 bases and J by 1 base; unmatched bases: 8. CDR3 sequence reads: CASSEWSGQGVRTDTQYF. The CDR3, as DNA: TGTGCCAGCAGTGAATGGTCGGGACAGGGGGTCCGCACAGATACGCAGTATTTT.

This clone was counted only a few times. The J gene is TRBJ2-7, the V gene TRBV6-1; D gene unclear. V lost 2 bases and J lost 2, with 16 bases in between. CDR3 length: 16 residues. The germline CDR1 and CDR2 sequences are MNHNS and SASEGT. The CDR3 DNA follows: TGTGCCAGCAGTGAAATGGTAGCCATGATACCCTACGAGCAGTACTTC. Protein: CASSEMVAMIPYEQYF.

This sequence joins TRBV11-2 and TRBJ2-7, with 7 nucleotides matching TRBD2. The CDR3 runs 15 residues. J gave up 5 bases and V 5 bases, and 12 bases lay outside the gene matches. Per germline, CDR1 SGHAT and CDR2 FQNNGV. CDR3 sequence reads: CASSHYREGRNEQYF. CDR3 nucleotides: TGTGCCAGCAGCCACTATAGGGAGGGCCGGAACGAGCAGTACTTC. The complete variable domain, with remaining parts taken from reference TRBV11-2 and TRBJ2-7, reads EAGVAQSPRYKIIEKRQSVAFWCNPISGHATLYWYQQILGQGPKLLIQFQNNGVVDDSQLPKDRFSAERLKGVDSTLKIQPAKLEDSAVYLCASSHYREGRNEQYFGPGTRLTVT.

The sample holds many counts of this clone. CDR3 coding DNA: TGCGCCAGGACATCCCGCAGTAGCGGCCAAGAGACCCAGTACTTC. Protein: CARTSRSSGQETQYF. This sequence joins TRBV10-1 and TRBJ2-5; D is perhaps TRBD2 (6 bases). Trimming removed 9 bases at V and 1 base at J, with 18 bases between. Germline lookup yields CDR1 WNHNN and CDR2 SYGVQD (reference sequence). The CDR3 consists of 15 residues.

V is TRBV2 and J is TRBJ2-1, with 11 positions matching TRBD2. Germline lookup yields CDR1 SNHLY and CDR2 FYNNEI. Trimming cost V 6 bases and J 13 bases; bases outside gene matches: 11. The length of the CDR3 is 14 residues. CDR3 DNA sequence: TGTGCCAGCAGAATTGCATTAGCGGGAGGGGGACAGTTCTTC. This encodes CASRIALAGGGQFF.

In its sample, this clone was seen once. The chain recombines TRBV6-1 with TRBJ1-1; D ambiguous. Trimming removed 2 bases at V and 6 bases at J, with 13 bases between. CDR1 is MNHNS and CDR2 is SASEGT in the germline V gene. The CDR3 is made up of 14 amino acids. CDR3 amino acids: CASSETPRRPEAFF. CDR3 sequence (DNA): TGTGCCAGCAGTGAAACCCCTCGGCGGCCTGAAGCTTTCTTT.

J is TRBJ2-7 and V is TRBV24-1; TRBD1 agrees at 9 bases. V was clipped by 6 bases and J by 3 bases; unmatched bases: 2. This CDR3 contains 13 residues. Germline CDR1 and CDR2: KGHDR and SFDVKD. The CDR3, as DNA: TGTGCCACCAGTCTGGACAGGGGCTACGAGCAGTACTTC. Translation: CATSLDRGYEQYF.

This clone was detected once. The chain employs TRBV20-1 and TRBJ2-3; 8 bases agree with TRBD2. J was trimmed by 3 bases and V by 3 bases; bases with no gene match: 11. The CDR3 is made up of 16 amino acids. CDR1 is DFQATT and CDR2 is SNEGSKA in the germline V gene (reference sequence). The CDR3 sequence: CSASLRAGVITDTQYF. As DNA, the CDR3 is TGCAGTGCTAGTCTTCGAGCGGGAGTTATAACAGATACGCAGTATTTT.

The chain employs TRBV7-9 and TRBJ2-2; D possibly corresponds to TRBD1 (5 bases). The ends were cut back, 6 bases at V and 0 bases at J, with 14 bases in the middle. Germline V lookup: CDR1 SEHNR, CDR2 FQNEAQ (reference sequence). The CDR3 totals 16 residues. The DNA of the CDR3 is TGTGCCAGCAGTCGAAAAGGGGAAACGAACACCGGGGAGCTGTTTTTT. Translation: CASSRKGETNTGELFF.

The rearrangement links TRBV6-2 or TRBV6-3 to TRBJ2-1, with 9 bases identical to TRBD1. V lost 2 bases to trimming and J lost 7 bases; unmatched junction nucleotides: 12. Per the germline V gene, CDR1 is MNHEY and CDR2 is SVGEGT. The CDR3 is 17 amino acids. CDR3 in DNA: TGTGCCAGCAGTTACCTCAGCTCCGGGACAGGGCGGAATGAGCAGTTCTTC. Translation: CASSYLSSGTGRNEQFF.

This chain links TRBV7-6 with TRBJ2-7, with 9 bases aligning to TRBD2. The germline gives CDR1 SGHVS, CDR2 FNYEAQ. The CDR3 runs 16 residues. V shed 0 bases, J shed 3 bases, and the junction held 6 bases outside the gene matches. Written as DNA, the CDR3 is TGTGCCAGCAGCTTAGCGGCCCTAGCGGGAATCTACGAGCAGTACTTC. As protein: CASSLAALAGIYEQYF.

Here the CDR3 reads CATSRPDRGHYGYTF. The CDR3 bases are TGTGCCACCAGCAGACCTGACAGGGGGCACTATGGCTACACCTTC. The gene calls are TRBV15 and TRBJ1-2; 10 bases are a match to TRBD1. The CDR3 has 15 residues. V dropped 2 bases and J dropped 3; count of bases not matched to a gene: 3. Germline CDR1 LNHNV, CDR2 YYDKDF (reference sequence).

V and J are TRBV10-3 and TRBJ1-1; no definite D call. Trimming left V 0 bases short and J 5 bases short, with 13 bases between. This CDR3 has 15 amino acids. From germline, CDR1 is ENHRY and CDR2 SYGVKD. This chain's CDR3 is CAISESAGLLTEAFF. CDR3 DNA sequence: TGTGCCATCAGTGAGTCGGCGGGGTTATTAACTGAAGCTTTCTTT.

This sequence joins TRBV21-1 and TRBJ2-7; the DNA was not used to check the table's D call, TRBD1. TRBV21-1 corresponds to a pseudogene. This CDR3 region has 14 residues. CDR3 coding DNA: TGTGCCAGCAGGTACCGGGACACTACCTACGAGCAGTACTTC. Translated: CASRYRDTTYEQYF.

The chain has TRBV24-1 and TRBJ1-2; D perhaps matches TRBD1 (6 bases). The CDR3 totals 13 residues. Trimming removed 5 bases from V and 4 bases from J, with 10 bases in between. Germline V gene sequence: CDR1 KGHDR, CDR2 SFDVKD. For the CDR3, the DNA is TGTGCCACCAGTGGCCTGGGGGCCTATGGCTACACCTTC. Encoded protein: CATSGLGAYGYTF.

The chain recombines TRBV15 with TRBJ1-1; D remains ambiguous. Germline CDR1 LNHNV, CDR2 YYDKDF (reference sequence). Trimming cost V 5 bases and J 0 bases, with 10 bases left between them. The length of the CDR3 is 14 residues. CDR3 nucleotides: TGTGCCACCAGCTTACCCACACTGAACACTGAAGCTTTCTTT. It translates to CATSLPTLNTEAFF.

V and J are TRBV30 and TRBJ1-5, with D perhaps matching TRBD1 (6 bases). Germline CDR1 and CDR2: GTSNPN and SVGIG (reference sequence). V was clipped by 2 bases and J by 7 bases, with 12 bases between them. The CDR3 totals 13 residues. The CDR3 DNA sequence: TGTGCCTGGAGTCGGGACACAGGACAGCCCCAGCATTTT. Encoded protein: CAWSRDTGQPQHF.

In its sample, this clone was seen once. The gene calls are TRBV6-6 and TRBJ2-1; 7 nucleotides agree with TRBD1. Germline V CDR1 and CDR2: MNHNY, SVGAGI (reference sequence). V lost 5 bases to trimming and J lost 2 bases; unmatched junction nucleotides: 6. There are 15 residues in the CDR3. CDR3 in amino acids: CASSTTRGTYNEQFF. DNA for the CDR3: TGTGCCAGCAGTACCACCAGGGGGACCTACAATGAGCAGTTCTTC.

The chain combines TRBV5-4 with TRBJ1-2; D unresolved. V was clipped by 4 bases and J by 10 bases, with 17 bases between them. CDR3 size: 13 residues. Germline lookup yields CDR1 SGHNT and CDR2 YYREEE (reference sequence). CDR3 nucleotide sequence: TGTGCCAGCAGCCGGGGTAGGCTCCTCGTCTACACCTTC. This sequence encodes CASSRGRLLVYTF.

Only one count was recorded for this clone. The CDR3 loop reads CASSVGGGTNNEQFF. The CDR3 nucleotides read TGTGCCAGCAGCGTAGGGGGCGGGACCAACAATGAGCAGTTCTTC. This chain links TRBV9 with TRBJ2-1; perhaps TRBD2 as D (6 bases). The CDR3 has 15 amino acids. V shed 0 bases and J shed 5 bases, with 12 bases lying between them. The V gene's germline CDR1 is SGDLS and CDR2 YYNGEE. The whole variable domain, filled in from reference TRBV9 and TRBJ2-1, reads DSGVTQTPKHLITATGQRVTLRCSPRSGDLSVYWYQQSLDQGLQFLIQYYNGEERAKGNILERFSAQQFPDLHSELNLSSLELGDSALYFCASSVGGGTNNEQFFGPGTRLTVL.